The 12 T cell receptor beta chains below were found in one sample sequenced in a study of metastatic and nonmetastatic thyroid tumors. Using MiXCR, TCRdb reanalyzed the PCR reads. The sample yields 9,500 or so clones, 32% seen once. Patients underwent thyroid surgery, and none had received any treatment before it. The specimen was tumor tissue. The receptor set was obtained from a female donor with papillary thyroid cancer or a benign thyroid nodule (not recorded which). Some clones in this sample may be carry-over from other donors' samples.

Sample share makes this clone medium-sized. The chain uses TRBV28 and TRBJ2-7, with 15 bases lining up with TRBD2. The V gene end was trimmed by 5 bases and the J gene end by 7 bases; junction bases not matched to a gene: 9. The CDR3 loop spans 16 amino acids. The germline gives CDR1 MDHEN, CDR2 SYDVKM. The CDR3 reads CASSRGLAGGPGEQYF. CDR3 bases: TGTGCCAGCAGTCGCGGACTAGCGGGAGGGCCGGGGGAGCAGTACTTC.

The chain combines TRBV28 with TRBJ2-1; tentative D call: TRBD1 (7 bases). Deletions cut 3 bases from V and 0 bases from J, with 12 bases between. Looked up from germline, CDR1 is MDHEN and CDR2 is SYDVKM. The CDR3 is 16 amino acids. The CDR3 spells CASSFSEGASYNEQFF. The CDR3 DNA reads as TGTGCCAGCAGTTTCTCGGAGGGGGCCTCCTACAATGAGCAGTTCTTC.

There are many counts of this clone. In DNA form, the CDR3 reads TGTGCCAGCAGCCAAGTCTTTGGGACTAGCGGTAAAAGCTCCTACAATGAGCAGTTCTTC. This sequence encodes CASSQVFGTSGKSSYNEQFF. The J gene is TRBJ2-1, the V gene TRBV3-1; 11 positions agree with TRBD2. V trimming: 1 base; J trimming: 0 bases; junction bases outside the gene matches: 11. Germline CDR1 and CDR2: LGHDT and YNNKEL (reference sequence). The CDR3 covers 20 residues.

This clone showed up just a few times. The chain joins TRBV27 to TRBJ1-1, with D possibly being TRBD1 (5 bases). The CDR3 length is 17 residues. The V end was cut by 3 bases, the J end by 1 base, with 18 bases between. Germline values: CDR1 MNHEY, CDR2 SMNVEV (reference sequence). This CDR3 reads CASSFSRARGRNTEAFF. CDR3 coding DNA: TGTGCCAGCAGTTTTTCAAGAGCTAGGGGCAGGAACACTGAAGCTTTCTTT.

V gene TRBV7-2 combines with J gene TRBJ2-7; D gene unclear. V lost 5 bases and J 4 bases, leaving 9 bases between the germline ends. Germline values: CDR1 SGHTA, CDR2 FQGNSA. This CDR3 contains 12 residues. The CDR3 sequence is CASSLDQYEQYF. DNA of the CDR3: TGTGCCAGCAGCCTGGACCAGTACGAGCAGTACTTC. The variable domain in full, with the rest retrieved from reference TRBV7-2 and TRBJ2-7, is GAGVSQSPSNKVTEKGKDVELRCDPISGHTALYWYRQSLGQGLEFLIYFQGNSAPDKSGLPSDRFSAERTGGSVSTLTIQRTQQEDSAVYLCASSLDQYEQYFGPGTRLTVT.

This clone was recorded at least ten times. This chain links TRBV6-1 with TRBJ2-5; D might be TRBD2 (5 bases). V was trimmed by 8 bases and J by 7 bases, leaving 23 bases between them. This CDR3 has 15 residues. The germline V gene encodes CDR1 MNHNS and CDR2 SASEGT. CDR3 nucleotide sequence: TGTGCCAGCGGAAAAATGAGGACTGCAAAGGGGACCCAGTACTTC. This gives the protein CASGKMRTAKGTQYF.

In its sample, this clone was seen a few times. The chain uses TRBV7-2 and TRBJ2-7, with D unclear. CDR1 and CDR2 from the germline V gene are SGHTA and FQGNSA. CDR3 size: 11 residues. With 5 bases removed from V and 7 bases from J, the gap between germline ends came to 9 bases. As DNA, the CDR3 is TGTGCCAGCAGCCCCGGTGGGGAGCAGTACTTC. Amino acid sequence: CASSPGGEQYF.

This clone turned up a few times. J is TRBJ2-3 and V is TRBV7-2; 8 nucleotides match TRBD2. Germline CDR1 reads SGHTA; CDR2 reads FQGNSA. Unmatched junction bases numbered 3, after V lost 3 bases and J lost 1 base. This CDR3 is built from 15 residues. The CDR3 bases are TGTGCCAGCAGCTTTAGCGGGGACGGCACAGATACGCAGTATTTT. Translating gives CASSFSGDGTDTQYF.

The CDR3 DNA follows: TGCGCCAGCAGCCATACTACAGGGGGACAAGAGACCCAGTACTTC. Its translation: CASSHTTGGQETQYF. The chain combines TRBV4-1 with TRBJ2-5, with TRBD1 matching over 8 bases. The CDR3 sequence is 15 residues long. Germline V gene data show CDR1 as MGHRA and CDR2 as YSYEKL. V shed 3 bases, J shed 2 bases, and the junction held 5 bases outside the gene matches.

The CDR3: CSASARGLNTEAFF. Here the CDR3 DNA reads TGCAGTGCTAGTGCCAGGGGGTTGAACACTGAAGCTTTCTTT. The chain employs TRBV20-1 and TRBJ1-1, with 7 bases matching TRBD1. The V segment lost 3 bases and the J segment 0 bases; nucleotides outside the gene matches: 4. This CDR3 comprises 14 residues. Germline values: CDR1 DFQATT, CDR2 SNEGSKA (reference sequence).

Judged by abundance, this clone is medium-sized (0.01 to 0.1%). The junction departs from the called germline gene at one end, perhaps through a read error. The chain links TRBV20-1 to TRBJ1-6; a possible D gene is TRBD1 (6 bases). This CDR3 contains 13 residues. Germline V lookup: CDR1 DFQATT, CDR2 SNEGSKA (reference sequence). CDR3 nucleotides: TGCAGTGCCTGTCAAGTGCTCGGGACACCACTCCACTTT. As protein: CSACQVLGTPLHF.

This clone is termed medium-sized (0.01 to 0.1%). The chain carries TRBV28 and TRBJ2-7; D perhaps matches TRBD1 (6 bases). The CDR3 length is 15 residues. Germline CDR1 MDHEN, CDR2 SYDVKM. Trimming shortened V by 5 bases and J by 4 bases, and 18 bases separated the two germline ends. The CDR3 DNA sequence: TGTGCCAGCAGTGCCTCTCGGGACATACGGTACGAGCAGTACTTC. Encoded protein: CASSASRDIRYEQYF.